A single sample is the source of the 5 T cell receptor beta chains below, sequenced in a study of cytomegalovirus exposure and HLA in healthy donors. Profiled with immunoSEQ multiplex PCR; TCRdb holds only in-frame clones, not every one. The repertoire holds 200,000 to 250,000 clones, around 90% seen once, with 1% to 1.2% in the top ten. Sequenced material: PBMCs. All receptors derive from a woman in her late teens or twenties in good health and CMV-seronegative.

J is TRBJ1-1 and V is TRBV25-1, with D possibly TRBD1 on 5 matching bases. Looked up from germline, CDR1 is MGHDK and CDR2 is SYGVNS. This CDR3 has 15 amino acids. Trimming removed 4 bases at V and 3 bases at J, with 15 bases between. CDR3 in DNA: TGTGCCAGCAGTGCGACGGCGGGAGGGGACACTGAAGCTTTCTTT. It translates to CASSATAGGDTEAFF.

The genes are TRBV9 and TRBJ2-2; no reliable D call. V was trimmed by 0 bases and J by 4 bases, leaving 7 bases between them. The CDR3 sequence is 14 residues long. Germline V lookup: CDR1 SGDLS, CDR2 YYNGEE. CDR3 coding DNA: TGTGCCAGCAGCGTAGAAATAGTCACCGGGGAGCTGTTTTTT. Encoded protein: CASSVEIVTGELFF.

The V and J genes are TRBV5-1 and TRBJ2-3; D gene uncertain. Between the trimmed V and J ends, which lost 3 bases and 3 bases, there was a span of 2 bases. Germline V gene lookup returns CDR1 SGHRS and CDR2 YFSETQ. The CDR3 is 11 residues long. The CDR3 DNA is TGCGCCAGCAGCTCAACAGATACGCAGTATTTT. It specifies CASSSTDTQYF. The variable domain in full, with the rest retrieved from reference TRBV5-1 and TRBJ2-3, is KAGVTQTPRYLIKTRGQQVTLSCSPISGHRSVSWYQQTPGQGLQFLFEYFSETQRNKGNFPGRFSGRQFSNSRSEMNVSTLELGDSALYLCASSSTDTQYFGPGTRLTVL.

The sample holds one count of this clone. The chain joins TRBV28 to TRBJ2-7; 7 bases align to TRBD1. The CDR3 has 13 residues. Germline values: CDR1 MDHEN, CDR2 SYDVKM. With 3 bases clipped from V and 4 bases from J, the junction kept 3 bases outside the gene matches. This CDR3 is CASSLYRGYEQYF. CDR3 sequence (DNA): TGTGCCAGCAGTTTGTACAGGGGTTACGAGCAGTACTTC.

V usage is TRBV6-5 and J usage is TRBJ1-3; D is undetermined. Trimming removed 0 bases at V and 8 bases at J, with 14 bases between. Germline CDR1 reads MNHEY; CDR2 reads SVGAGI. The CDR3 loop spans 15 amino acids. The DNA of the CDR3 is TGTGCCAGCAGTTACTCGACGGAGTCTTTGGACACCATATATTTT. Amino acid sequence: CASSYSTESLDTIYF.